This record covers a single T cell receptor beta chain. This sample stems from a study of blood T cell repertoires in COVID-19. Study details: Sites in the United States, Italy and Spain provided acute and convalescent COVID-19 samples.

Original data processing: Amplification of reference gene primers provided the estimated nucleated cell counts. TCRdb keeps only in-frame clones here, not all; method: immunoSEQ multiplex PCR. V and J calls and clone size are given by that table; D and trimming were obtained from the DNA. Here the sample spans around 200,000 clones, about 83% being singletons. The length of the CDR3 is 17 residues. In germline, CDR1 is WNHNN, CDR2 SYGVQD (reference sequence). V shed 5 bases and J 1 base; nucleotides not matched to a gene: 11. Sequenced material: peripheral blood. This TCR was recovered from a man between 60 and 75 years old who had recovered from COVID-19. The rearrangement uses TRBV10-1 and TRBJ1-1, with TRBD1 matching 9 bases. The CDR3 DNA is TGCGCCAGCAGTCTAGAAAGGGACAGGGCTCCGAACACTGAAGCTTTCTTT. The encoded protein is CASSLERDRAPNTEAFF.